Listed below are T cell receptor beta chains from one sample, sequenced in a study of identical twins. TCRdb passed the 5' RACE reads through MiXCR, listing each CDR3 protein once. The sample shows nearly 900,000 distinct CDR3 sequences, around an eighth of them seen only once. These records were also assigned to another study, of yellow fever vaccine responses in identical twins.

Sequences were obtained from PBMCs. These receptors came from a woman aged 18-30 years in good health. Each CDR3 is given with its conserved first and last residue. A D gene is named only where the DNA matches it firmly. A clone size is listed for some rows: how often the clone was seen (once, few, many), or a class if it is expanded.

CDR3aa	CDR3nt	d_gene	j_gene	abundance	v_gene
CASSLAPDSSYEQYF	TGCGCCAGCAGCTTGGCCCCGGACAGTTCCTACGAGCAGTACTTC	NA	TRBJ2-7	NA	TRBV5-1
CASSSRTGTSGELFF	TGTGCCAGCAGCTCGCGGACAGGGACCAGCGGGGAGCTGTTTTTT	TRBD1	TRBJ2-2	few	TRBV7-3
CSAPTGTVIGTQYF	TGCAGTGCCCCGACCGGGACAGTGATTGGGACCCAGTACTTC	TRBD1	TRBJ2-5	NA	TRBV20-1
CASSQDPGLAGGYSYEQYF	TGCGCCAGCAGCCAAGATCCGGGACTAGCGGGAGGGTACTCCTACGAGCAGTACTTC	TRBD2	TRBJ2-7	few	TRBV4-1
CASSRQNHALTF	TGTGCCAGCAGTCGACAGAACCACGCCCTGACTTTC	NA	TRBJ2-6	NA	TRBV28
CASSPTLLMPYNEQFF	TGTGCCAGCAGTCCGACACTCCTCATGCCCTACAATGAGCAGTTCTTC	NA	TRBJ2-1	NA	TRBV2
CSASARGQSTGELFF	TGCAGTGCTAGCGCGAGAGGACAGTCCACCGGGGAGCTGTTTTTT	NA	TRBJ2-2	NA	TRBV20-1
CATSRMDRDQETQYF	TGTGCCACCAGCAGAATGGACAGGGACCAAGAGACCCAGTACTTC	TRBD1	TRBJ2-5	NA	TRBV15
CASSRGSGSPSTDTQYF	TGCGCCAGCAGCCGAGGGTCGGGCAGCCCTAGCACAGATACGCAGTATTTT	NA	TRBJ2-3	many	TRBV5-1
CASSLWTSGRGGETQYF	TGTGCCAGCAGCCTATGGACTAGCGGGAGAGGAGGAGAGACCCAGTACTTC	TRBD2	TRBJ2-5	NA	TRBV11-2